One and the same sample provided the 22 T cell receptor beta chains below, sequenced in a study of T-cell reconstitution after alpha-beta-depleted transplantation in children. During its preparation, the TCRbeta library received unique molecular identifiers. One entry per CDR3 protein results from TCRdb running MiXCR on the PCR reads. This table holds roughly 670,000 distinct CDR3 sequences, about an eighth found once. Material: PBMCs, obtained before TCRalphabeta/CD19-depleted stem cell transplant. All receptors derive from a girl between 2 and 10 years old with congenital amegakaryocytic thrombocytopenia, due to receive a stem cell transplant.

This clonotype occurred many times. This rearrangement joins TRBV7-9 to TRBJ1-6, with D unresolved. The CDR3 is 12 amino acids. Per the germline V gene, CDR1 is SEHNR and CDR2 is FQNEAQ (reference sequence). V gave up 3 bases and J gave up 10 bases, with 7 bases separating them. The CDR3: CASSLKESPLHF. The CDR3 nucleotides are TGTGCCAGCAGCTTGAAAGAATCACCCCTCCACTTT.

This clonotype was observed at least ten times. For the CDR3, the DNA is TGTGCCAGCAGCTTAGTCAGTACAACTAACTATGGCTACACCTTC. Translated: CASSLVSTTNYGYTF. The V gene is TRBV7-2, the J gene TRBJ1-2, with unresolved D. The CDR3 has 15 amino acids. Trimming removed 1 base at V and 0 bases at J, with 9 bases between. Germline CDR1 is SGHTA and CDR2 is FQGNSA.

Only a few counts were recorded for this clonotype. The chain employs TRBV5-1 and TRBJ2-1; maybe TRBD2 (5 bases). The CDR3 extends over 16 amino acids. CDR1 is SGHRS and CDR2 is YFSETQ in the germline V gene. The V end was cut by 3 bases, the J end by 4 bases, with 17 bases between. CDR3 sequence reads: CASSSGGSGGYNEQFF. For the CDR3, the DNA is TGCGCCAGCAGCTCCGGTGGCTCCGGAGGTTACAATGAGCAGTTCTTC.

This clonotype appeared many times. This chain uses TRBV12-3 or TRBV12-4 with TRBJ2-2; 7 bases are a match to TRBD2. Trimming removed 7 bases from V and 5 bases from J; junction bases left unmatched: 7. CDR3 length equals 14 residues. The CDR3 reads CASISGPSTGELFF. DNA of the CDR3: TGTGCCAGCATTAGCGGGCCCTCAACCGGGGAGCTGTTTTTT.

This clonotype has just a few counts. The chain uses TRBV21-1 and TRBJ2-7; whether TRBD1, the table's D call, matches the DNA was not checked. TRBV21-1 is assigned pseudogene status. The length of the CDR3 is 14 residues. The CDR3 DNA reads as TGTGCCAGCAGCCTTACAGGGCCACCCTACGAGCAGTACTTC. Translated: CASSLTGPPYEQYF.

This clonotype showed up many times. CDR3 amino acids: CASTVQGSYNEQFF. Written as DNA, the CDR3 is TGCGCCAGCACCGTGCAGGGGTCCTACAATGAGCAGTTCTTC. The chain joins TRBV5-1 to TRBJ2-1; tentatively, D is TRBD1 (6 bases). The V gene lost 6 bases and the J gene lost 1 base, with 11 bases spanning the gap. This CDR3 contains 14 residues. Germline V gives CDR1 SGHRS, CDR2 YFSETQ.

The chain couples TRBV29-1 to TRBJ2-6; D unresolved. V gave up 7 bases and J gave up 2 bases, with 6 bases separating them. This CDR3 comprises 12 residues. CDR1 SQVTM and CDR2 ANQGSEA come from the germline V gene. As DNA, the CDR3 is TGCAGCGCGGAACCTGGGGCCAACGTCCTGACTTTC. Translated: CSAEPGANVLTF. Based on the CDR3 plus reference TRBV29-1 and TRBJ2-6, the full variable domain is SAVISQKPSRDICQRGTSLTIQCQVDSQVTMMFWYRQQPGQSLTLIATANQGSEATYESGFVIDKFPISRPNLTFSTLTVSNMSPEDSSIYLCSAEPGANVLTFGAGSRLTVL.

In this sample, this clonotype turned up many times. The chain is built from TRBV12-3 or TRBV12-4 and TRBJ1-1, with unresolved D. Trimming cost V 8 bases and J 7 bases, with 11 bases left between them. The CDR3 has 11 amino acids. The CDR3 loop is CASGNFREAFF. The CDR3 coding sequence is TGTGCCAGCGGTAACTTTCGTGAAGCTTTCTTT.

The chain combines TRBV20-1 with TRBJ2-6; D not certain. CDR1 is DFQATT and CDR2 is SNEGSKA in the germline V gene (reference sequence). Trimming took 6 bases from V and 3 from J, leaving 9 bases between them. This CDR3 is 13 amino acids long. The CDR3 sequence is CSAQGNGANVLTF. Here the CDR3 DNA reads TGCAGTGCCCAAGGGAATGGGGCCAACGTCCTGACTTTC.

The sample holds many counts of this clonotype. The chain is built from TRBV12-3 or TRBV12-4 and TRBJ2-5; TRBD2 aligns across 14 bases. CDR3 length: 17 residues. V shed 3 bases, J shed 4 bases, and the junction held 7 bases outside the gene matches. This chain's CDR3 is CASSFRGLAGVRETQYF. The CDR3 region has the DNA TGTGCCAGCAGTTTTCGGGGACTAGCGGGAGTGAGAGAGACCCAGTACTTC.

V and J are TRBV20-1 and TRBJ2-5; D is unresolved. Germline CDR1 is DFQATT and CDR2 is SNEGSKA (reference sequence). V was shortened by 4 bases and J by 4 bases, with 19 bases between the two germline ends. The length of the CDR3 is 15 residues. In DNA, the CDR3 is TGCAGTGCTAAAGGGAAGGAGATCCTCCCAGAGACCCAGTACTTC. Its protein is CSAKGKEILPETQYF.

V is TRBV7-8 and J is TRBJ2-5; 11 bases agree with TRBD1. J gave up 0 bases and V 1 base, and 4 bases lay outside the gene matches. CDR1 is SGHVS and CDR2 is FQNEAQ in the germline V gene. This CDR3 has 17 residues. The CDR3 sequence is CASSLGGTGGYQETQYF. DNA for the CDR3: TGTGCCAGCAGCTTAGGAGGGACAGGGGGGTACCAAGAGACCCAGTACTTC.

The CDR3 protein is CASSLRLGTGGQGFSGANVLTF. CDR3 in DNA: TGCGCCAGCAGCTTGAGGCTGGGCACCGGTGGACAGGGTTTCTCTGGGGCCAACGTCCTGACTTTC. The chain joins TRBV5-1 to TRBJ2-6; 8 nucleotides agree with TRBD1. With 1 base clipped from V and 0 bases from J, the junction kept 18 bases outside the gene matches. The CDR3 length is 22 residues. Germline values: CDR1 SGHRS, CDR2 YFSETQ.

CDR3 DNA sequence: TGTGCCAGCAGGGACACAATTTTAGCCTACGAGCAGTACTTC. Translated, it gives CASRDTILAYEQYF. The rearrangement links TRBV12-3 or TRBV12-4 to TRBJ2-7, with a tentative D call TRBD1 (5 bases). This CDR3 has 14 residues. Trimming took off 6 bases at V and 2 bases at J, with 14 bases between the two ends.

This clonotype was counted a few times. V usage is TRBV15 and J usage is TRBJ2-3, with D unresolved. V gave up 1 base and J gave up 2 bases, with 13 bases separating them. CDR1 is LNHNV and CDR2 is YYDKDF in the germline V gene (reference sequence). This CDR3 contains 16 residues. The CDR3 DNA reads TGTGCCACCAGCAGAGCGTTTGGAAGGGTCACAGATACGCAGTATTTT. Its translation is CATSRAFGRVTDTQYF.

This clonotype showed up just a few times. The rearrangement joins TRBV20-1 to TRBJ2-1; 10 bases are a match to TRBD2. Germline lookup yields CDR1 DFQATT and CDR2 SNEGSKA (reference sequence). The length of the CDR3 is 16 residues. The trim removed 5 bases at V and 2 bases at J, leaving 9 bases unmatched. The CDR3 DNA is TGCAGTGCTCACGGATATGGACTAGCGGCCTACAATGAGCAGTTCTTC. It translates to CSAHGYGLAAYNEQFF.

Concerning this clonotype: The junction does not match germline at one end; this may be a read error. This chain uses TRBV20-1 with TRBJ2-1, with TRBD2 matching over 7 bases. The CDR3 length is 16 residues. The germline V gene has CDR1 DFQATT and CDR2 SNEGSKA (reference sequence). The CDR3 bases are TGCTGTGCTAGAGATAGTGGGCTAGCGGTTTACAATGAGCAGTTCTTC. It yields the protein CCARDSGLAVYNEQFF.

This clonotype occurred a few times. V gene TRBV20-1 combines with J gene TRBJ2-7, with D perhaps TRBD2 (6 bases). Germline-derived CDR1 and CDR2 are DFQATT and SNEGSKA (reference sequence). With 3 bases removed from V and 6 bases from J, the gap between germline ends came to 21 bases. The CDR3 covers 15 residues. CDR3 bases: TGCAGTGCTAGGGTAACCGGGACTCCACGAGGCGAGCAGTACTTC. The encoded protein is CSARVTGTPRGEQYF.

This clonotype came up a few times. The chain is built from TRBV4-1 and TRBJ1-1; D is undetermined. Germline loops: CDR1 MGHRA, CDR2 YSYEKL. V shed 0 bases and J shed 8 bases, with 10 bases lying between them. This CDR3 spans 13 amino acids. CDR3 nucleotide sequence: TGCGCCAGCAGCCAAGAATGGCAGGCCGAAGCTTTCTTT. Amino acid sequence: CASSQEWQAEAFF.

This clonotype was seen more than once but under ten times. The rearrangement uses TRBV11-1 and TRBJ2-7, with TRBD2 matching over 9 bases. CDR1 is SGHAT, CDR2 FQDESV, per germline (reference sequence). V trimming: 6 bases; J trimming: 4 bases; junction bases outside the gene matches: 10. The CDR3 runs to 15 residues. The CDR3 DNA reads as TGTGCCAGCAGGCGGACTAGCGCCTTGGAGTACGAGCAGTACTTC. This gives the protein CASRRTSALEYEQYF.

This clonotype has a handful of counts. The chain uses TRBV7-6 and TRBJ2-7; no definite D call. CDR3 length: 14 residues. Germline assignment: CDR1 SGHVS and CDR2 FNYEAQ. V lost 1 base, J lost 5 bases, and 12 bases lay in between. In DNA, the CDR3 is TGTGCCAGCAGCTTAGGCCCGGAAAAGGACGAGCAGTACTTC. It codes for CASSLGPEKDEQYF. The variable domain in full, with the rest retrieved from reference TRBV7-6 and TRBJ2-7, is GAGVSQSPRYKVTKRGQDVALRCDPISGHVSLYWYRQALGQGPEFLTYFNYEAQQDKSGLPNDRFSAERPEGSISTLTIQRTEQRDSAMYRCASSLGPEKDEQYFGPGTRLTVT.

With respect to this clonotype: This could be a read error, since a much larger clone is one nucleotide away. The chain joins TRBV12-3 or TRBV12-4 to TRBJ2-1, with D possibly TRBD2 on 6 matching bases. CDR3 length: 11 amino acids. CDR3 bases: TGTACCAGCAGGCGCCGGGACTCCTTGTTCTTC. It codes for CTSRRRDSLFF.